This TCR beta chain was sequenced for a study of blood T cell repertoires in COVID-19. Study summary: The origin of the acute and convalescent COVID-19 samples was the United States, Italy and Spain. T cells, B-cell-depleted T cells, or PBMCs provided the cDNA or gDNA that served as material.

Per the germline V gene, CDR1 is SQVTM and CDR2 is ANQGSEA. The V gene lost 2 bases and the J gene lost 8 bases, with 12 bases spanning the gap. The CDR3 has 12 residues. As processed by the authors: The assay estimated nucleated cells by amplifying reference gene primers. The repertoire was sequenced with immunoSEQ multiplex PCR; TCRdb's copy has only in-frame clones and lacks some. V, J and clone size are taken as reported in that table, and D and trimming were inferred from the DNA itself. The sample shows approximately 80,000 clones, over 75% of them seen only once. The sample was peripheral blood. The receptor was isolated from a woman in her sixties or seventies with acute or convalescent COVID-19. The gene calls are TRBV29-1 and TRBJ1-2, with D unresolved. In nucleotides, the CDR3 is TGCAGCGTTGAACAACAGTATGGGGGCTACACCTTC. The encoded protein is CSVEQQYGGYTF.